This T cell receptor beta chain was identified during a study of persistence of HIV-infected CD4 T cells. The immunoSEQ assay was version 4, run in survey mode. TCRdb keeps only in-frame clones here, not all; method: immunoSEQ multiplex PCR. Counted here are over 35,000 clones, roughly 90% occurring once; the ten biggest clones make up just over 1%. Nonspecific anti-CD3/anti-CD28 bead stimulation represents the broad CD4+ T cell repertoire. Sorting selected CD4+ T cells upregulating both CD40 ligand and CD69. On this clone: Its antigen is as yet unknown.

General study findings and limits: Rare CMV-responding cells carrying HIV-1 proviruses were not analyzed separately for TCR.

The CDR3 loop spans 13 amino acids. V lost 1 base and J lost 5, with 6 bases in between. The germline CDR1 and CDR2 sequences are LNHDA and SQIVND (reference sequence). The sequencing used CD4+ T cells sorted from PBMCs after roughly 19-hour stimulation, collected from a patient who received antiretroviral therapy. The clonotype was recovered from an adult man with HIV who was CMV-seropositive. The V gene is TRBV19, the J gene TRBJ1-5; D unclear. CDR3 sequence: CASSIGGDQPQHF. DNA for the CDR3: TGTGCCAGTAGTATAGGGGGAGATCAGCCCCAGCATTTT.